This passage covers 3 T cell receptor beta chains from one sample sequenced in a study of blood T cell repertoires in COVID-19. TCRdb keeps only in-frame clones here, not all; method: immunoSEQ multiplex PCR. The table records 150,000 to 200,000 clones, 80% to 85% of them present only once. The sequenced material came from peripheral blood. These receptors originate from a human donor with acute or convalescent COVID-19. The donor label of this sample is uncertain.

The CDR3: CASSFRGLDTEAFF. As DNA, the CDR3 is TGTGCCAGCAGCTTCCGCGGCCTGGACACTGAAGCTTTCTTT. The V and J genes are TRBV7-8 and TRBJ1-1; D is unresolved. Deletions cut 3 bases from V and 3 bases from J, with 11 bases between. Germline V lookup: CDR1 SGHVS, CDR2 FQNEAQ. The CDR3 extends over 14 amino acids.

This chain connects TRBV5-1 to TRBJ2-5, with D possibly being TRBD2 (6 bases). The germline V and J ends were trimmed by 3 bases and 0 bases, with 12 bases remaining between them. Germline V gives CDR1 SGHRS, CDR2 YFSETQ. This CDR3 is built from 15 residues. The CDR3 coding sequence is TGCGCCAGCAGCTCGGAGGGACTGCACCAAGAGACCCAGTACTTC. Amino acid sequence: CASSSEGLHQETQYF.

A single count supports this clone. This chain uses TRBV28 with TRBJ2-5, with 9 bases lining up with TRBD2. The V gene end was trimmed by 4 bases and the J gene end by 5 bases; junction bases not matched to a gene: 2. CDR1 MDHEN and CDR2 SYDVKM come from the germline V gene. This CDR3 comprises 13 residues. The CDR3, as DNA: TGTGCCAGCAGTTCCGGACTAGCGGAGACCCAGTACTTC. Amino acids: CASSSGLAETQYF.